The entry below gives a single T cell receptor (beta chain) sequence along with its context. Its cognate antigen is unknown. Assay: immunoSEQ multiplex PCR; the TCRdb copy retains only in-frame clones and omits some. The data contain around 23,000 clones, almost 85% of them seen just once; the ten biggest clones take up 2.8%. The sample originates from a study of a mutant IDH1 vaccine in newly diagnosed glioma. From germline, CDR1 is SGHDT and CDR2 YYEEEE. The V end lost 0 bases, the J end lost 5 bases, and 3 bases lay between the germline ends. This CDR3 is built from 12 residues. Described time point: week 47, end of study. Vaccinated patients received 300 ug of mutant IDH1 20-mer peptide per dose, with topical imiquimod.

V and J are TRBV5-6 and TRBJ2-4; D ambiguous. The sample was PBMCs, taken from a glioma patient whose treatment included an IDH1 peptide vaccine. The receptor's source is a man aged 35 to 55 with glioma. CDR3 bases: TGTGCCAGCAGCTTGGGACAAAACATTCAGTACTTC. Translating it yields CASSLGQNIQYF.